The 20 T cell receptor beta chains below come from one sample, sequenced in a study of CD8 T cells in ankylosing spondylitis. TCRdb itself ran the 5' RACE reads through MiXCR, one entry per CDR3 protein. The sample includes about 150,000 distinct CDR3 sequences, more than 9.5% of them seen just once. Source material: blood, either unsorted or a sorted T cell fraction (not recorded which). The receptors stem from a female donor with ankylosing spondylitis or in good health (not recorded which).

The V and J genes are TRBV30 and TRBJ2-5; a possible D gene is TRBD2 (7 bases). The CDR3 has 14 amino acids. CDR1 and CDR2 from the germline V gene are GTSNPN and SVGIG (reference sequence). The V end lost 0 bases, the J end lost 6 bases, and 14 bases lay between the germline ends. In nucleotides, the CDR3 is TGTGCCTGGAGTGTGGGAGGGGGGAGCAAGACCCAGTACTTC. Translated, it gives CAWSVGGGSKTQYF. Looking up the rest from reference TRBV30 and TRBJ2-5 gives the full variable domain: SQTIHQWPATLVQPVGSPLSLECTVEGTSNPNLYWYRQAAGRGLQLLFYSVGIGQISSEVPQNLSASRPQDRQFILSSKKLLLSDSGFYLCAWSVGGGSKTQYFGPGTRLLVL.

This clonotype was picked up a small number of times. This sequence joins TRBV29-1 and TRBJ2-2; D is possibly TRBD2 (5 bases). Germline lookup yields CDR1 SQVTM and CDR2 ANQGSEA. The CDR3 is 11 residues long. Deletions cut 3 bases from V and 6 bases from J, with 5 bases between. The chain's CDR3 is CSVERAGELFF. For the CDR3, the DNA is TGCAGCGTTGAGAGGGCCGGGGAGCTGTTTTTT.

CDR3 amino acids: CASSFTGRGFYEQYF. As DNA, the CDR3 is TGTGCCAGCAGCTTTACAGGGCGGGGATTTTACGAGCAGTACTTC. This chain connects TRBV5-4 to TRBJ2-7; D tentatively fits TRBD1 or TRBD2 (6 bases each). Germline loops: CDR1 SGHNT, CDR2 YYREEE (reference sequence). With 2 bases removed from V and 4 bases from J, the gap between germline ends came to 16 bases. This CDR3 contains 15 residues.

The V call is TRBV5-4, the J call TRBJ2-1; D not resolved. Germline V lookup: CDR1 SGHNT, CDR2 YYREEE (reference sequence). CDR3 length: 12 residues. V was clipped by 1 base and J by 7 bases, with 6 bases between them. This CDR3 reads CASSLLRNEQFF. CDR3 DNA: TGTGCCAGCAGCTTGCTGAGGAATGAGCAGTTCTTC.

The sample holds many counts of this clonotype. The chain is built from TRBV20-1 and TRBJ1-5; D ambiguous. Trimming left V 1 base short and J 3 bases short, with 13 bases between. The CDR3 length is 15 residues. The germline V gene has CDR1 DFQATT and CDR2 SNEGSKA (reference sequence). CDR3 DNA: TGCAGTGCTAGAGGGGCTGGGAAGAACAATCAGCCCCAGCATTTT. Protein: CSARGAGKNNQPQHF.

This clonotype has just a few counts. CDR3 protein: CASNHRASNSPLHF. The CDR3 coding sequence is TGTGCCAGTAATCACAGAGCCTCTAATTCACCCCTCCACTTT. V and J are TRBV19 and TRBJ1-6; D is uncertain. This CDR3 comprises 14 residues. Germline V gene lookup returns CDR1 LNHDA and CDR2 SQIVND (reference sequence). Trimming removed 7 bases from V and 6 bases from J, with 13 bases in between.

This clonotype was picked up many times. V is TRBV10-1 and J is TRBJ2-2, with D perhaps TRBD1 (6 bases). The length of the CDR3 is 15 residues. The germline gives CDR1 WNHNN, CDR2 SYGVQD (reference sequence). V lost 0 bases and J 4 bases, leaving 9 bases between the germline ends. CDR3 in amino acids: CASSESQGSTGELFF. The CDR3 DNA reads as TGCGCCAGCAGTGAGTCACAGGGTAGCACCGGGGAGCTGTTTTTT.

The chain employs TRBV12-3 or TRBV12-4 and TRBJ2-1; D gene unclear. The CDR3 runs 11 residues. Between the trimmed V and J ends, which lost 3 bases and 13 bases, there was a span of 10 bases. The CDR3 nucleotides are TGTGCCAGCAGTTTTGAACGCTACCAGTTCTTC. It is translated as CASSFERYQFF.

This clonotype has at least ten counts. This chain links TRBV7-3 with TRBJ2-2; weak D call: TRBD2 (5 bases). V was trimmed by 5 bases and J by 4 bases, leaving 11 bases between them. This CDR3 region has 14 residues. The V gene's germline CDR1 is SGHTA and CDR2 FQGTGA. The CDR3 sequence is CASSPPGSTGELFF. CDR3 nucleotides: TGTGCCAGCAGCCCACCGGGGTCCACCGGGGAGCTGTTTTTT.

This clonotype was detected many times. The chain recombines TRBV28 with TRBJ1-5; D might be TRBD1 (6 bases). Germline lookup yields CDR1 MDHEN and CDR2 SYDVKM. V was clipped by 8 bases and J by 2 bases, with 7 bases between them. This CDR3 comprises 12 residues. The CDR3 loop is CASAGGNQPQHF. The CDR3 DNA reads as TGTGCCAGCGCAGGGGGCAATCAGCCCCAGCATTTT.

This clonotype has ten or more counts. J is TRBJ2-3 and V is TRBV12-3 or TRBV12-4; perhaps TRBD2 as D (6 bases). The CDR3 consists of 16 residues. V was clipped by 0 bases and J by 2 bases, with 12 bases between them. CDR3: CASSLARDQNTDTQYF. CDR3 coding DNA: TGTGCCAGCAGTTTAGCGCGGGACCAAAACACAGATACGCAGTATTTT.

This clonotype was seen a handful of times. This sequence joins TRBV11-3 and TRBJ2-3; 9 nucleotides align to TRBD2. In germline, CDR1 is SGHNT, CDR2 YENEEA. V lost 5 bases to trimming and J lost 0 bases; unmatched junction nucleotides: 6. This CDR3 contains 16 residues. As DNA, the CDR3 is TGTGCCAGCAGCCCGGGACTAGCTGCTAGCACAGATACGCAGTATTTT. Translation: CASSPGLAASTDTQYF.

This clonotype was seen ten or more times. The chain combines TRBV20-1 with TRBJ2-5; 10 positions agree with TRBD2. J lost 5 bases, V lost 2 bases, and 20 bases had no gene match. CDR3 length: 19 residues. Germline assignment: CDR1 DFQATT and CDR2 SNEGSKA (reference sequence). For the CDR3, the DNA is TGCAGTGCTAGACCCCCAGGTCGGGGAGTTAGCGGGGGGTGGGAGACCCAGTACTTC. Amino acid sequence: CSARPPGRGVSGGWETQYF.

This chain uses TRBV10-3 with TRBJ2-1; 7 bases are shared with TRBD2. Germline CDR1 and CDR2: ENHRY and SYGVKD. The CDR3 has 18 residues. V lost 0 bases and J lost 3; bases outside the gene matches: 11. The CDR3 spells CAISESVGGRGSYNEQFF. Written as DNA, the CDR3 is TGTGCCATCAGTGAGTCGGTCGGAGGACGCGGGAGCTACAATGAGCAGTTCTTC.

This clonotype came up many times. This chain joins TRBV2 and TRBJ2-4, with D perhaps matching TRBD1 (5 bases). Germline lookup yields CDR1 SNHLY and CDR2 FYNNEI. The CDR3 loop spans 14 amino acids. The ends were cut back, 6 bases at V and 5 bases at J, with 14 bases in the middle. In DNA form, the CDR3 reads TGTGCCAGCAGCTTCACAGGCTACCAAAACATTCAGTACTTC. Its protein product is CASSFTGYQNIQYF.

This clonotype was picked up many times. The rearrangement uses TRBV7-8 and TRBJ2-7; D call uncertain. V lost 0 bases and J 4 bases, leaving 13 bases between the germline ends. This CDR3 is built from 15 residues. Germline V gene data show CDR1 as SGHVS and CDR2 as FQNEAQ. This CDR3 is CASSLARSSLYEQYF. The CDR3 DNA reads TGTGCCAGCAGCTTAGCGCGGAGTAGCTTATACGAGCAGTACTTC.

In its sample, this clonotype was seen many times. The chain joins TRBV18 to TRBJ2-2; D is uncertain. Trimming removed 2 bases from V and 4 bases from J, with 11 bases in between. The germline CDR1 and CDR2 sequences are KGHSH and LQKENI. The CDR3 covers 15 residues. CDR3 region: CASSPGELATGELFF. CDR3 DNA: TGTGCCAGCTCACCAGGTGAACTCGCCACCGGGGAGCTGTTTTTT.

This clonotype was seen a few times. The rearrangement links TRBV3-1 to TRBJ1-1; no clear D gene. The CDR3 spans 14 residues. Germline CDR1 and CDR2: LGHDT and YNNKEL (reference sequence). Trimming removed 5 bases at V and 4 bases at J, with 14 bases between. The CDR3 protein is CASSFSAGRTEAFF. The CDR3, as DNA: TGTGCCAGCAGCTTCAGCGCTGGGCGCACTGAAGCTTTCTTT.

In its sample, this clonotype was seen many times. This chain connects TRBV12-3 or TRBV12-4 to TRBJ2-1; D unresolved. CDR3 length: 16 residues. Trimming shortened V by 4 bases and J by 6 bases, and 19 bases separated the two germline ends. The CDR3 here is CASSSVSHRYVNEQFF. In nucleotides, the CDR3 is TGTGCCAGCAGTTCTGTCTCCCACCGATACGTCAATGAGCAGTTCTTC.

This sequence joins TRBV2 and TRBJ2-3; no clear D. Germline CDR1 is SNHLY and CDR2 is FYNNEI. The ends were cut back, 6 bases at V and 4 bases at J, with 11 bases in the middle. The CDR3 contains 13 residues. The CDR3 DNA reads as TGTGCCAGCAGGGCCTCCGAGGCAGATACGCAGTATTTT. As protein: CASRASEADTQYF.